Presented here are 19 T cell receptor beta chains from one specimen sequenced in a study of T cell repertoires in cytomegalovirus infection. Via MiXCR, TCRdb re-called the reads, giving one row per CDR3 protein. The table lists about 71,000 distinct CDR3 sequences, 20% of them singletons. These receptors have no known antigen. The starting material was CD8+ T cells from cultured PBMCs, obtained from culture after CMV antigen stimulation. The receptors originated from a human donor in good health (CMV status not recorded). Some clones in this sample may be carry-over from other donors' samples.

The V call is TRBV4-3, the J call TRBJ1-6; D unclear. V gave up 0 bases and J gave up 0 bases, with 9 bases separating them. Germline lookup yields CDR1 LGHNA and CDR2 YSLEER. This CDR3 is built from 17 residues. In DNA form, the CDR3 reads TGCGCCAGCAGCCAAGATCTAGGGAGCTCCTATAATTCACCCCTCCACTTT. Translation gives CASSQDLGSSYNSPLHF.

The J gene is TRBJ1-1, the V gene TRBV4-1, with D unresolved. Trimming cost V 1 base and J 6 bases, with 9 bases left between them. Germline loops: CDR1 MGHRA, CDR2 YSYEKL. The CDR3 runs 13 residues. For the CDR3, the DNA is TGCGCCAGCAGCCAAGGACAATGGGCTGAAGCTTTCTTT. Translation: CASSQGQWAEAFF.

As for this clonotype: Its ends do not fully match the called genes, so a read error is possible. CDR3 sequence: CASSFRTAGKGDETQYF. Written as DNA, the CDR3 is TGTGCTAGCAGCTTCCGTACGGCAGGGAAGGGTGACGAGACCCAGTACTTC. The chain recombines TRBV7-7 with TRBJ2-5; possibly TRBD1 for D (5 bases). CDR1 and CDR2 (germline): SSHAT, FNYEAQ (reference sequence). The CDR3 totals 17 residues.

The V call is TRBV6-5, the J call TRBJ2-7, with 9 bases that match TRBD2. Germline V gene lookup returns CDR1 MNHEY and CDR2 SVGAGI. The CDR3 covers 15 residues. The J segment lost 7 bases and the V segment lost 4 bases, leaving 11 bases of the junction unmatched. For the CDR3, the DNA is TGTGCCAGCAGTTCCCGAGTAGCGGGGGAGTTAGAGCAGTACTTC. It codes for CASSSRVAGELEQYF.

J is TRBJ2-6 and V is TRBV7-2, with a tentative D call TRBD1 (5 bases). Looked up from germline, CDR1 is SGHTA and CDR2 is FQGNSA. CDR3 length: 16 residues. Trimming stripped 5 bases from V and 1 base from J, with 12 bases between. The CDR3 nucleotides read TGTGCCAGCAGCACCGGACACGTATCTGGGGCCAACGTCCTGACTTTC. It is translated as CASSTGHVSGANVLTF.

The V and J genes are TRBV12-3 or TRBV12-4 and TRBJ1-1; weak D call: TRBD1 (5 bases). The CDR3 has 14 residues. V shed 7 bases and J shed 1 base, with 13 bases lying between them. This CDR3 is CASTPGRANTEAFF. CDR3 in DNA: TGTGCCAGCACCCCGGGCAGGGCGAACACTGAAGCTTTCTTT.

The genes are TRBV7-6 and TRBJ2-7; 8 bases match TRBD1. Germline CDR1 reads SGHVS; CDR2 reads FNYEAQ. This CDR3 contains 15 residues. V shed 0 bases and J 5 bases; nucleotides not matched to a gene: 6. CDR3 residues: CASSLAGRGLDEQYF. The DNA for the CDR3 is TGTGCCAGCAGCTTAGCGGGCAGGGGGCTCGACGAGCAGTACTTC.

The chain links TRBV12-3 or TRBV12-4 to TRBJ2-3; 7 nucleotides match TRBD2. The CDR3 length is 15 residues. V lost 1 base, J lost 1 base, and 2 bases stayed unmatched. CDR3 residues: CASSLGLAGTDTQYF. CDR3 nucleotides: TGTGCCAGCAGTTTAGGTCTAGCGGGCACAGATACGCAGTATTTT.

The CDR3, as DNA: TGTGCCAGCAGCGTAGAAGGGACTCCTCTGAGAGAAAAACTGTTTTTT. Protein sequence: CASSVEGTPLREKLFF. The chain couples TRBV9 to TRBJ1-4, with TRBD1 as a possible D gene (5 bases). Germline loops: CDR1 SGDLS, CDR2 YYNGEE. Trimming shortened V by 0 bases and J by 8 bases, and 17 bases separated the two germline ends. CDR3 length: 16 amino acids. Supplemented by reference TRBV9 and TRBJ1-4, the full variable domain reads DSGVTQTPKHLITATGQRVTLRCSPRSGDLSVYWYQQSLDQGLQFLIQYYNGEERAKGNILERFSAQQFPDLHSELNLSSLELGDSALYFCASSVEGTPLREKLFFGSGTQLSVL.

The V call is TRBV7-8, the J call TRBJ1-4; 9 bases are a match to TRBD1. The CDR3 extends over 14 amino acids. With 5 bases clipped from V and 8 bases from J, the junction kept 6 bases outside the gene matches. Germline CDR1 is SGHVS and CDR2 is FQNEAQ. The CDR3 reads CASSAGTGREKLFF. Written as DNA, the CDR3 is TGTGCCAGCAGCGCCGGGACAGGGAGGGAAAAACTGTTTTTT.

This chain joins TRBV6-2 or TRBV6-3 and TRBJ2-7; 7 nucleotides line up with TRBD1. The CDR3 extends over 16 amino acids. J lost 1 base, V lost 0 bases, and 6 bases had no gene match. Germline loops: CDR1 MNHEY, CDR2 SVGEGT. The CDR3 sequence is CASSYSPLTGSYEQYF. For the CDR3, the DNA is TGTGCCAGCAGTTACTCGCCCTTGACAGGGTCCTACGAGCAGTACTTC.

Many counts were recorded for this clonotype. This rearrangement joins TRBV7-2 to TRBJ2-5, with 10 bases matching TRBD2. The CDR3 length is 17 residues. CDR1 and CDR2 from the germline V gene are SGHTA and FQGNSA. V shed 4 bases, J shed 3 bases, and the junction held 11 bases outside the gene matches. In nucleotides, the CDR3 is TGTGCCAGCAGCTACCCGGGTAGCGGGGGGTCAAAAGAGACCCAGTACTTC. Translated, it gives CASSYPGSGGSKETQYF.

There are many counts of this clonotype. The chain couples TRBV7-9 to TRBJ2-3, with unresolved D. The germline CDR1 and CDR2 sequences are SEHNR and FQNEAQ (reference sequence). Between the trimmed V and J ends, which lost 8 bases and 5 bases, there was a span of 20 bases. This CDR3 has 15 residues. Here the CDR3 reads CASQEMGSPGDTQYF. CDR3 coding DNA: TGTGCCAGCCAGGAAATGGGTTCCCCGGGAGATACGCAGTATTTT.

This clonotype was seen more than once but under ten times. V gene TRBV12-3 or TRBV12-4 combines with J gene TRBJ2-2; no clear D. V was shortened by 5 bases and J by 3 bases, with 7 bases between the two germline ends. CDR3 size: 13 residues. CDR3 sequence reads: CASSAAYTGELFF. For the CDR3, the DNA is TGTGCCAGCAGTGCTGCTTACACCGGGGAGCTGTTTTTT.

This clonotype was counted only a few times. The chain has TRBV5-1 and TRBJ2-1; 9 nucleotides line up with TRBD1. The CDR3 runs 16 residues. CDR1 is SGHRS, CDR2 YFSETQ, per germline. V lost 0 bases and J lost 7; bases outside the gene matches: 8. The CDR3 sequence: CASSLDGTGTWNEQFF. In nucleotides, the CDR3 is TGCGCCAGCAGCTTGGACGGGACAGGGACATGGAATGAGCAGTTCTTC.

This clonotype was counted only a few times. V and J are TRBV7-6 and TRBJ2-1, with 13 positions matching TRBD2. The CDR3 totals 16 residues. Looked up from germline, CDR1 is SGHVS and CDR2 is FNYEAQ. Germline trimming cut 1 base from V and 7 bases from J; bases unmatched to any gene: 4. The CDR3 sequence is CASSLETSGGRNEQFF. CDR3 nucleotide sequence: TGTGCCAGCAGCTTAGAGACTAGCGGGGGGCGTAATGAGCAGTTCTTC.

This chain links TRBV7-8 with TRBJ2-3; 9 bases match TRBD1. This CDR3 has 15 residues. Germline lookup yields CDR1 SGHVS and CDR2 FQNEAQ. J gave up 3 bases and V 5 bases, and 6 bases lay outside the gene matches. CDR3 residues: CASSPRTGETDTQYF. CDR3 nucleotide sequence: TGTGCCAGCAGCCCGAGGACAGGGGAGACAGATACGCAGTATTTT.

V is TRBV11-1 and J is TRBJ2-3; D gene uncertain. Trimming took 5 bases from V and 4 from J, leaving 7 bases between them. The CDR3 loop spans 12 amino acids. Germline CDR1 SGHAT, CDR2 FQDESV (reference sequence). The CDR3 nucleotides read TGTGCCAGCAGCCCAGAACCAGATACGCAGTATTTT. Protein: CASSPEPDTQYF. The full variable domain, its missing parts supplied by reference TRBV11-1 and TRBJ2-3, is EAEVAQSPRYKITEKSQAVAFWCDPISGHATLYWYRQILGQGPELLVQFQDESVVDDSQLPKDRFSAERLKGVDSTLKIQPAELGDSAMYLCASSPEPDTQYFGPGTRLTVL.

This clonotype was seen more than once but under ten times. The chain combines TRBV4-1 with TRBJ1-5, with D unresolved. Germline CDR1 is MGHRA and CDR2 is YSYEKL. This CDR3 is 17 amino acids long. V lost 0 bases and J lost 3, with 15 bases in between. In nucleotides, the CDR3 is TGCGCCAGCAGCCAAGAAAATGTGGGATTTACCAATCAGCCCCAGCATTTT. Protein product: CASSQENVGFTNQPQHF.